This TCR beta chain was recorded in a study of blood T cell repertoires in COVID-19. Study as a whole: The analysed material was cDNA or gDNA that came from T cells, B-cell-depleted T cells, or PBMCs.

This CDR3 is 20 amino acids long. The germline gives CDR1 SQVTM, CDR2 ANQGSEA. J lost 0 bases, V lost 4 bases, and 21 bases had no gene match. Repertoires were generated with immunoSEQ multiplex PCR, while TCRdb's copy carries only in-frame clones and drops some. The sample carries around 60,000 clones, over 75% recorded once. The source of this sequence is an elderly woman with acute or convalescent COVID-19. The sequenced material came from peripheral blood. V and J are TRBV29-1 and TRBJ2-4; 7 bases line up with TRBD1. The CDR3 sequence: CSVGTRPKGATNLAKNIQYF. The CDR3, as DNA: TGCAGCGTTGGGACACGCCCAAAGGGGGCAACTAACTTAGCCAAAAACATTCAGTACTTC.